These T cell receptor beta chains were read from a single sample in a study of blood T cell repertoires in COVID-19. Data came from immunoSEQ multiplex PCR; TCRdb stores just in-frame clones and leaves some out. The data hold under 75,000 clones, with over 75% observed a single time. Specimen: peripheral blood. Source of these receptors: a human donor in a cohort sampled during active COVID-19. CDR3s include the opening cysteine and the closing phenylalanine or tryptophan. D genes are given only for firm matches. Clone size is given for some rows only: seen once, a few or many times, or a class if the clone is expanded.

V: TRBV5-1
J: TRBJ1-2
D: -
size: -
CDR3: CASSLDGGGYTF
DNA: TGCGCCAGCAGCTTGGACGGGGGTGGCTACACCTTC

V: TRBV7-9
J: TRBJ1-1
D: TRBD1
size: -
CDR3: CASSRRDRGTKAFF
DNA: TGTGCCAGCAGTCGCCGGGACAGGGGCACTAAAGCTTTCTTT

V: TRBV20-1
J: TRBJ2-1
D: -
size: -
CDR3: CSARDFDEQFF
DNA: TGCAGTGCTAGAGATTTCGATGAGCAGTTCTTC

V: TRBV5-4
J: TRBJ2-4
D: -
size: -
CDR3: CASSLAAGSAKNIQYF
DNA: TGTGCCAGCAGCTTGGCCGCAGGGTCGGCCAAAAACATTCAGTACTTC

V: TRBV5-1
J: TRBJ1-6
D: TRBD1
size: -
CDR3: CASSETGGAGSPLHF
DNA: TGCGCCAGCAGCGAGACAGGGGGCGCGGGTTCACCCCTCCACTTT

V: TRBV27
J: TRBJ2-1
D: -
size: -
CDR3: CASSPHLGGSFDEQFF
DNA: TGTGCCAGCAGTCCCCACCTAGGGGGAAGTTTCGATGAGCAGTTCTTC

V: TRBV7-2
J: TRBJ1-6
D: -
size: -
CDR3: CASSSNRINSPLHF
DNA: TGTGCCAGCAGCTCAAACAGGATAAATTCACCCCTCCACTTT

V: TRBV28
J: TRBJ1-2
D: TRBD1
size: -
CDR3: CASVRTGTNYGYTF
DNA: TGTGCCAGCGTCCGGACAGGGACGAACTATGGCTACACCTTC

V: TRBV28
J: TRBJ1-1
D: -
size: -
CDR3: CASFQLTGNTEAFF
DNA: TGTGCCAGCTTTCAACTAACAGGGAACACTGAAGCTTTCTTT

V: TRBV2
J: TRBJ2-7
D: -
size: -
CDR3: CASSEGIPYEQYF
DNA: TGTGCCAGCAGTGAGGGCATCCCCTACGAGCAGTACTTC

V: TRBV2
J: TRBJ2-2
D: -
size: -
CDR3: CASSEWRANTGELFF
DNA: TGTGCCAGCAGTGAATGGAGGGCGAACACCGGGGAGCTGTTTTTT

V: TRBV7-9
J: TRBJ2-2
D: TRBD1
size: -
CDR3: CASSLGTGEIGELFF
DNA: TGTGCCAGCAGCCTCGGGACAGGGGAAATCGGGGAGCTGTTTTTT

V: TRBV6-2/TRBV6-3
J: TRBJ2-7
D: -
size: -
CDR3: CASSYLQISGEQYF
DNA: TGTGCCAGCAGTTACCTCCAGATAAGTGGCGAGCAGTACTTC

V: TRBV28
J: TRBJ1-1
D: -
size: -
CDR3: CASSRRLDGGTEAFF
DNA: TGTGCCAGCAGCCGCCGCCTAGACGGGGGGACTGAAGCTTTCTTT

V: TRBV2
J: TRBJ2-3
D: TRBD2
size: once
CDR3: CASSERAGGRTDTQYF
DNA: TGTGCCAGCAGTGAGCGAGCGGGGGGCCGCACAGATACGCAGTATTTT

V: TRBV28
J: TRBJ1-5
D: -
size: -
CDR3: CASGSLGSEPQHF
DNA: TGTGCCAGCGGATCGCTCGGGAGTGAGCCCCAGCATTTT

V: TRBV13
J: TRBJ2-7
D: -
size: -
CDR3: CASSLSFVHTGTDRSYEQYF
DNA: TGTGCCAGCAGCTTAAGCTTTGTTCATACGGGGACTGATAGGTCCTACGAGCAGTACTTC

V: TRBV2
J: TRBJ2-1
D: TRBD2
size: -
CDR3: CASSVLAGLHEQFF
DNA: TGTGCCAGCAGTGTTCTAGCGGGACTTCATGAGCAGTTCTTC

V: TRBV10-1
J: TRBJ2-1
D: TRBD1
size: -
CDR3: CASSDRPGDEQFF
DNA: TGCGCCAGTTCGGACAGGCCTGGCGATGAGCAGTTCTTC

V: TRBV28
J: TRBJ2-3
D: TRBD1
size: -
CDR3: CASRITGESTDTQYF
DNA: TGTGCCAGCAGGATTACAGGGGAAAGCACAGATACGCAGTATTTT

V: TRBV2
J: TRBJ2-7
D: -
size: -
CDR3: CASSEYRLEQYF
DNA: TGTGCCAGCAGTGAATACAGGCTCGAGCAGTACTTC

V: TRBV18
J: TRBJ1-5
D: -
size: -
CDR3: CASSSGGSNNQPQHF
DNA: TGTGCCAGCTCCTCGGGCGGGTCTAACAATCAGCCCCAGCATTTT

V: TRBV24-1
J: TRBJ2-7
D: -
size: -
CDR3: CATSDPVGHEQYF
DNA: TGTGCCACCAGTGACCCGGTGGGGCACGAGCAGTACTTC

V: TRBV6-6
J: TRBJ1-6
D: TRBD1
size: -
CDR3: CASNRGFDSPLHF
DNA: TGTGCCAGCAACAGGGGTTTTGATTCACCCCTCCACTTT

V: TRBV30
J: TRBJ2-7
D: -
size: -
CDR3: CAWSSDSGRSYEQYF
DNA: TGTGCCTGGTCCTCTGACTCCGGCCGTTCCTACGAGCAGTACTTC

V: TRBV5-5
J: TRBJ1-3
D: TRBD1
size: few
CDR3: CASSLGQGANSGNTIYF
DNA: TGTGCCAGCAGCCTAGGACAGGGGGCAAACTCTGGAAACACCATATATTTT